A single sample is the source of the 3 T cell receptor beta chains below, sequenced in a study of regulatory T cells in long-lasting Graves disease. The time point here: newly diagnosed GD, antithyroid drugs for less than 3 months. Scientists built the TCR library using RNA that was extracted from PBMCs. For TCR beta, libraries came from iRepertoire HTBI primers and Arm-PCR of CDR3 regions. TCRdb processed the multiplex PCR reads anew with MiXCR; each CDR3 protein has one entry. The sample records 420,000 or so distinct CDR3 sequences, around 15% being singletons. Another study also made use of these data, one on T cells in Graves' hyperthyroidism and ophthalmopathy.

Material: peripheral blood mononuclear cells (PBMCs), obtained at new diagnosis, from a patient treated with antithyroid drugs. These receptor sequences come from a woman aged 18-30 years with Graves disease.

A few counts support this clonotype. CDR3 nucleotides: TGCGCCAGCAGCAGACTAGCGGGAGGATCTTATACGCAGTATTTT. Translated, it gives CASSRLAGGSYTQYF. This chain links TRBV5-1 with TRBJ2-3; 13 bases align to TRBD2. Germline loops: CDR1 SGHRS, CDR2 YFSETQ. This CDR3 contains 15 residues. After removal of 4 bases from V and 7 bases from J, the junction contained 6 bases not matched to a gene.

This clonotype has just a few counts. V is TRBV30 and J is TRBJ2-1; D is possibly TRBD1 (6 bases). The V gene lost 2 bases and the J gene lost 3 bases, with 14 bases spanning the gap. Looked up from germline, CDR1 is GTSNPN and CDR2 is SVGIG (reference sequence). There are 15 residues in the CDR3. CDR3 nucleotides: TGTGCCTGGAGTTCCTCCGGGACAATCTACAATGAGCAGTTCTTC. It codes for CAWSSSGTIYNEQFF. Combining the CDR3 with reference TRBV30 and TRBJ2-1 gives the whole variable domain SQTIHQWPATLVQPVGSPLSLECTVEGTSNPNLYWYRQAAGRGLQLLFYSVGIGQISSEVPQNLSASRPQDRQFILSSKKLLLSDSGFYLCAWSSSGTIYNEQFFGPGTRLTVL.

This clonotype appeared a few times. This chain joins TRBV2 and TRBJ1-2; D is uncertain. This CDR3 has 13 amino acids. V was cut by 0 bases and J by 6 bases, with 8 bases left in between. The germline V gene has CDR1 SNHLY and CDR2 FYNNEI. CDR3 in amino acids: CASSEARQDGYTF. As DNA, the CDR3 is TGTGCCAGCAGTGAAGCGCGCCAGGATGGCTACACCTTC. The variable domain in full, completed from reference TRBV2 and TRBJ1-2, reads EPEVTQTPSHQVTQMGQEVILRCVPISNHLYFYWYRQILGQKVEFLVSFYNNEISEKSEIFDDQFSVERPDGSNFTLKIRSTKLEDSAMYFCASSEARQDGYTFGSGTRLTVV.